The sample holds a few counts of the clone carrying this T cell receptor (beta chain). Its matching antigen is unknown. This entry belongs to a study of human T cells and chemical hapten exposure. Study conclusions and caveats: Expanded TCRs were compared with controls, and the expanded TCRs formed significantly more large CDR3 similarity clusters.

What the library attached to individual cDNA molecules were unique molecular identifiers. TCRdb fed the RACE reads into MiXCR, producing one record per CDR3 protein. The sample includes about 180,000 distinct CDR3 sequences, roughly 30% of them seen just once. As for time point: pre-sensitization, week 0. Regarding treatment: therapeutic diphenylcyclopropenone sensitization with weekly scalp DPC. Unfractionated whole blood yielded total RNA. The receptor was isolated from a woman aged 25 to 45 with alopecia areata. Some clones in this sample may be carry-over from other donors' samples. Here the sequenced sample was whole blood, taken in connection with sensitization to the hapten diphenylcyclopropenone (DPC).

In DNA, the CDR3 is TGTGCCAGCAGTGGGACAGGGTACGAGCAGTACTTC. Protein sequence: CASSGTGYEQYF. This chain joins TRBV6-1 and TRBJ2-7, with TRBD1 matching 8 bases. Trimming took 4 bases from V and 4 from J; bases not matched to a gene: 0. CDR1 is MNHNS and CDR2 is SASEGT in the germline V gene. CDR3 length equals 12 residues.